The subject of this entry is one T cell receptor beta chain. What it binds is not known. This entry comes from a study of T cell responses to AZD1222 COVID-19 vaccine. Findings of the study overall: Just 5 to 7 AZD1222 recipients were seropositive at baseline. Clonal diversity may have been underestimated, and the donors were mostly white British, with more females than males. Spike-wide vaccine-associated CD4 TCRs dominated at 160-218 and 743-854.

CDR3 length: 13 residues. Trimming removed 6 bases at V and 7 bases at J, with 13 bases between. Germline values: CDR1 MNHEY, CDR2 SVGAGI. Assay used: immunoSEQ multiplex PCR; TCRdb lists only in-frame clones, some missing. The top ten clones hold 3.3% of a sample with roughly 100,000 clones, more than 75% of them seen once. The chain links TRBV6-5 to TRBJ1-3; D remains ambiguous. This TCR derives from an adult who received the MenACWY meningococcal vaccine as a control. Material: peripheral blood, obtained 28 days after the second dose of the MenACWY control vaccine. The DNA of the CDR3 is TGTGCCAGCAGCGCCCTCTCCCCCAACACCATATATTTT. It codes for CASSALSPNTIYF.